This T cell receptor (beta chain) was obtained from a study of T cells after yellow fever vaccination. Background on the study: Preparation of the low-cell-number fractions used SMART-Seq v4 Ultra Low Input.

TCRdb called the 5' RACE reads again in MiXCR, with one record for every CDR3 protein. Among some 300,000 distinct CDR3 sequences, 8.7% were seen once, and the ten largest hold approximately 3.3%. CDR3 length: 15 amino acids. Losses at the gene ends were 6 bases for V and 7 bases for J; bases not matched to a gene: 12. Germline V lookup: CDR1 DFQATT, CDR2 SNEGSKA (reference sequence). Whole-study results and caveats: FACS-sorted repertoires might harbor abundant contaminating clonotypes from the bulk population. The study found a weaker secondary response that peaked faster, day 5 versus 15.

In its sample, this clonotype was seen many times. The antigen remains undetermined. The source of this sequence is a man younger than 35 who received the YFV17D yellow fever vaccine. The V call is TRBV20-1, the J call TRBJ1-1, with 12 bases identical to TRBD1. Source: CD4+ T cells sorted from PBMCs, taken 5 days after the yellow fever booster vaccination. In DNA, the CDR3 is TGCAGTGCACAACCGGGACAGGGGGCTTTCGGTGAAGCTTTCTTT. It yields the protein CSAQPGQGAFGEAFF.